The text below deals with one T cell receptor (beta chain). What antigen it recognizes has not been identified. Per-base qualities were not stored, and no clone one base away is much larger. TCRbeta CDR3 regions were amplified from genomic DNA using the immunoSEQ Assay, a bias-controlled multiplex PCR. The study's own analysis went as follows. Within the assay, amplification of reference gene primers was used to estimate how many nucleated cells each sample contained. To quantify the absolute abundance of each unique TCRbeta CDR3 rearrangement, sequence reads were collapsed and filtered. For each sample, productive Simpson clonality was calculated by taking the square root of Simpson's diversity index across productive rearrangements. This is the immuneACCESS table as TCRdb keeps it, with only in-frame sequences that have V and J called. A part of the clones is gone; compared with another copy, unresolved V genes explain less than half, and the rest is unexplained. V, J and clone size reflect that table, while D and trimming were determined from the DNA. The table for this sample lists 85,000 to 130,000 clones; 85% to 90% of them were counted only once. Of the sample, roughly 5.3% falls within the top ten clones.

The data were taken from a study of blood T cell repertoires in COVID-19 (dated by TCRdb to 2020 to 2021). As for the study more broadly: The collaborator samples originated in the United States, Italy and Spain and spanned the acute and convalescent phases of COVID-19. The dataset comprised deeply sampled blood TCRbeta repertoires from subjects exposed to, actively infected with, or recovered from COVID-19. The repertoires were released in a freely available public database intended as a resource for research on the immune response to SARS-CoV-2. Samples came from the ongoing ImmuneRACE study (first 160 participants) plus 1,254 subjects from 6 global collaborators. Sample metadata almost always included a de-identified subject ID, COVID-19 status, age in years and sex. Where available, HLA class I and class II types were obtained from metadata supplied by the sample provider rather than from assay-based typing. The prospective study material was composed of cDNA or gDNA derived from T cells, B-cell-depleted T cells, or PBMCs. The paper's findings and limits, for the study overall: Clinical and demographic metadata were provided uncurated, with the amount varying by source and participant.

Between the V and J ends, shortened by 3 bases and 5 bases respectively, the junction contains 11 bases. The CDR3, from cysteine to phenylalanine, totals 13 residues. The sequence is cut down to CDR3 DNA, 39 bases in frame from base 1. The collaborating institutions used their own protocols to collect whole blood in K2EDTA tubes. For TCRbeta analysis, collaborators shipped samples in one of three forms: frozen whole blood, isolated PBMCs, or DNA extracted from either of those sample types. The chain joins TRBV12-3 or TRBV12-4 to TRBJ2-7, with the D gene call left open. The clonotype was recovered from a human donor in a cohort sampled during active COVID-19. The sequencing input was peripheral blood. The CDR3 loop reads CASSFQVSDEQYF. The nucleotide sequence is TGTGCCAGCAGTTTTCAGGTCTCGGACGAGCAGTACTTC.